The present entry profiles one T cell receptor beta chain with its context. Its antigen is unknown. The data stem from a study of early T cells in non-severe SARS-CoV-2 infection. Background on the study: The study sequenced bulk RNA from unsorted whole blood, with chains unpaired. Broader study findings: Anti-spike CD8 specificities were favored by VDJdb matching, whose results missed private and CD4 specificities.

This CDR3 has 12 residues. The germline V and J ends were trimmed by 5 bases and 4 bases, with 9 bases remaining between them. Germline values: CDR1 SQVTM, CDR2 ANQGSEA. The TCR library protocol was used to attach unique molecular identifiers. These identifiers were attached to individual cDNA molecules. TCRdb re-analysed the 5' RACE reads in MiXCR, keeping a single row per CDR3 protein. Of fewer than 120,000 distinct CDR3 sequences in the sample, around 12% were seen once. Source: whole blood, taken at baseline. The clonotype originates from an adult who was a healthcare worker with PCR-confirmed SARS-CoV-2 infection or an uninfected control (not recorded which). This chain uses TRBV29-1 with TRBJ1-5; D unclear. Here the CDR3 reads CSVLGTNQPQHF. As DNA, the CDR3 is TGCAGCGTTCTAGGCACGAATCAGCCCCAGCATTTT. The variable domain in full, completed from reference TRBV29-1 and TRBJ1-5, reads SAVISQKPSRDICQRGTSLTIQCQVDSQVTMMFWYRQQPGQSLTLIATANQGSEATYESGFVIDKFPISRPNLTFSTLTVSNMSPEDSSIYLCSVLGTNQPQHFGDGTRLSIL.